This T cell receptor beta chain was recorded in a study of blood T cells in healthy people across ages. Study at large: Through template switching, about one barcoded beta molecule was captured per two T cells, as measured in model experiments. Study-wide results and caveats: Older age went with lower TCR beta diversity per million T cells, in a roughly linear way.

The authors ran a second PCR of 7 to 11 cycles using a sample-barcoded 5' primer and a J-beta primer mix. The template-switch adaptor was a 5' adaptor with 12 random nucleotides. It tagged each cDNA molecule. TCRdb re-analysed the 5' RACE reads in MiXCR, keeping a single row per CDR3 protein. There are 1.8 million or so distinct CDR3 sequences in the sample; about two fifths occur only once, and about 23% lies in the top ten. The V gene's germline CDR1 is SEHNR and CDR2 FQNEAQ (reference sequence). V was clipped by 2 bases and J by 4 bases, with 11 bases between them. The CDR3 spans 14 residues. This clonotype was counted a few times. Its target is unknown.

The sequence was obtained from a human donor in good health. The chain has TRBV7-9 and TRBJ1-1; D perhaps matches TRBD1 (5 bases). The sample comprised blood. CDR3 in amino acids: CASSLLTGVTEAFF. The CDR3 DNA reads as TGTGCCAGCAGCTTATTAACAGGAGTCACTGAAGCTTTCTTT.